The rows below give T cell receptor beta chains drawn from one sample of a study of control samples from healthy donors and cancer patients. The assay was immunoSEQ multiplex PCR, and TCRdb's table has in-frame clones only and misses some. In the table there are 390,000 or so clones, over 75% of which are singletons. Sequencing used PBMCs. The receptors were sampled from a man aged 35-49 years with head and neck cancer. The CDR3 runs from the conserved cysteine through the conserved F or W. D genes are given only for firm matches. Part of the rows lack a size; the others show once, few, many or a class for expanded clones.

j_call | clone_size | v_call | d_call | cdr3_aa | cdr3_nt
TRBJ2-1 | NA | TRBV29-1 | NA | CSVEYGYNEQFF | TGCAGCGTTGAATACGGTTACAATGAGCAGTTCTTC
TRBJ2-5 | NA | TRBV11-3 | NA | CASSPMIQETQYF | TGTGCCAGCAGCCCGATGATTCAAGAGACCCAGTACTTC
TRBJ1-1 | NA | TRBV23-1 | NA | CASSHKDSAGTNTEAFF | TGCGCCAGCAGTCATAAGGACAGCGCCGGGACGAACACTGAAGCTTTCTTT
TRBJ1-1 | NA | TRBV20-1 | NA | CSARRREAFF | TGCAGTGCTAGAAGGAGGGAAGCTTTCTTT
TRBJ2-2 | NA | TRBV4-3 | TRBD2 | CASSLLSGVDTGELFF | TGCGCCAGCAGCCTTTTAAGCGGGGTAGACACCGGGGAGCTGTTTTTT
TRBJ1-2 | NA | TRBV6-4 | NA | CASSQEPGSPNYGYTF | TGTGCCAGCAGTCAAGAACCCGGGTCTCCAAACTATGGCTACACCTTC
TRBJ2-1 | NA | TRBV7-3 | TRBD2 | CASSFIRGGYNEQFF | TGTGCCAGCAGCTTCATCCGCGGGGGGTACAATGAGCAGTTCTTC
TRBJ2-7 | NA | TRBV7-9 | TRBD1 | CASSPSPGTASYEQYF | TGTGCCAGCAGCCCGTCCCCCGGGACAGCATCCTACGAGCAGTACTTC
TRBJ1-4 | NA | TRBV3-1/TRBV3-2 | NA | CASSPLTGDNEKLFF | TGTGCCAGCAGCCCCTTGACAGGTGATAATGAAAAACTGTTTTTT
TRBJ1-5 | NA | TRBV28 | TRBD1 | CASTLGQANQPQHF | TGTGCCAGCACCCTGGGACAGGCCAATCAGCCCCAGCATTTT
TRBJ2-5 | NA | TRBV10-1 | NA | CASSDRADQETQYF | TGCGCCAGCAGTGACCGCGCGGATCAAGAGACCCAGTACTTC
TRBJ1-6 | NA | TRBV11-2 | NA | CASSSVVAGNSPLHF | TGTGCCAGCAGCTCAGTAGTGGCAGGAAATTCACCCCTCCACTTT
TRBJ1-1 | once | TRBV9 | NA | CASSVVIGNTEAFF | TGTGCCAGCAGCGTAGTGATTGGGAACACTGAAGCTTTCTTT
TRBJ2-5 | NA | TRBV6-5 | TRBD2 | CASSPRASGVGDQYF | TGTGCCAGCAGTCCCAGGGCTAGCGGGGTGGGGGACCAGTACTTC
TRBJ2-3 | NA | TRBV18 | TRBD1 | CASSPGTGSRTDTQYF | TGTGCCAGCTCCCCGGGGACAGGGAGCCGCACAGATACGCAGTATTTT
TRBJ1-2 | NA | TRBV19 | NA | CASAVVDPLSGYTF | TGTGCCAGTGCCGTTGTAGACCCCCTCTCTGGCTACACCTTC
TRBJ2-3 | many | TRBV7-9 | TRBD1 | CASSYGAGQGADTQYF | TGTGCCAGCAGCTATGGTGCGGGACAGGGGGCGGATACGCAGTATTTT
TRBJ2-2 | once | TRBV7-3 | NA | CASSLVGNTGELFF | TGTGCCAGCAGCTTAGTGGGCAACACCGGGGAGCTGTTTTTT
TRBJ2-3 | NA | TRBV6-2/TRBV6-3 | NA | CASSNRDSTDTQYF | TGTGCCAGCAGTAACAGGGACAGCACAGATACGCAGTATTTT
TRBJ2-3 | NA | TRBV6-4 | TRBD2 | CASSDSWLAGTDTQYF | TGTGCCAGCAGTGACTCGTGGCTAGCGGGAACCGATACGCAGTATTTT
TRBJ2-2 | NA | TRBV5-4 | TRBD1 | CASSLQGAETGELFF | TGTGCCAGCAGCTTACAGGGGGCGGAAACCGGGGAGCTGTTTTTT
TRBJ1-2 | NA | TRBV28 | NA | CASSSPRGGDYGYTF | TGTGCCAGCAGTTCCCCTCGGGGGGGCGACTATGGCTACACCTTC
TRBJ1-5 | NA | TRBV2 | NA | CASSAILGNQPQHF | TGTGCCAGCAGTGCTATTCTAGGCAATCAGCCCCAGCATTTT
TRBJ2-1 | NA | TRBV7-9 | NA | CASSALKGGGNRNEQFF | TGTGCCAGCAGCGCCCTCAAGGGGGGGGGCAATAGAAATGAGCAGTTCTTC
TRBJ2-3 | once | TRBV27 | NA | CASSLLEEDTQYF | TGTGCCAGCAGTTTACTTGAGGAGGATACGCAGTATTTT
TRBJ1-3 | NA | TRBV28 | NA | CASSLRAGRTIYF | TGTGCCAGCAGCCTTCGTGCGGGCCGCACCATATATTTT
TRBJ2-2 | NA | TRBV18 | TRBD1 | CASSPGQLNTGELFF | TGTGCCAGCTCTCCGGGACAGCTGAACACCGGGGAGCTGTTTTTT
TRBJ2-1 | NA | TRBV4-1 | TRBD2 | CASSWWTSESYNEQFF | TGCGCCAGCAGCTGGTGGACTAGCGAGTCCTACAATGAGCAGTTCTTC
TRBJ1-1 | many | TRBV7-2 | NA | CASSPLGSFWAFF | TGTGCCAGCAGCCCCCTGGGGTCCTTCTGGGCTTTCTTT
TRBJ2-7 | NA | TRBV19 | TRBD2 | CASSGRATEQYF | TGTGCCAGCAGCGGGAGGGCGACCGAGCAGTACTTC
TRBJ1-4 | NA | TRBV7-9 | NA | CASSSTQDSNEKLFF | TGTGCCAGCAGTTCTACGCAGGACAGCAATGAAAAACTGTTTTTT
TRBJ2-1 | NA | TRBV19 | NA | CASTIEPSGNEQFF | TGTGCCAGTACCATCGAGCCTTCGGGCAATGAGCAGTTCTTC
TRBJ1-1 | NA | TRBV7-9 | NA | CASSFGTGNAEAFF | TGTGCCAGCAGCTTCGGAACGGGCAACGCTGAAGCTTTCTTT
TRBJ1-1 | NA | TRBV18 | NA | CASSPSRQYEAFF | TGTGCCAGCTCTCCGTCGAGACAGTATGAAGCTTTCTTT
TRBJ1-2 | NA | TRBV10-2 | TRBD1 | CASSDWDRDYGYTF | TGCGCCAGCAGTGATTGGGACAGGGACTATGGCTACACCTTC
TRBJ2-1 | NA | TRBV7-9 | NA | CASRLAPSSYNEQFF | TGTGCCAGCCGGCTAGCGCCATCCTCCTACAATGAGCAGTTCTTC
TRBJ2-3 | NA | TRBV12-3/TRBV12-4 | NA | CASSLRRDTQYF | TGTGCCAGCAGTTTACGCCGAGATACGCAGTATTTT
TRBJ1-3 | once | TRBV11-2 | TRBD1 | CASSPRDRVPGNTIYF | TGTGCCAGCAGCCCTCGGGACAGGGTCCCTGGAAACACCATATATTTT
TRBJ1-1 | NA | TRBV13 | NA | CASSLTGAHEAFF | TGTGCCAGCAGCCTAACAGGCGCGCATGAAGCTTTCTTT
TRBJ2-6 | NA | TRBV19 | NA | CASSISPGANVLTF | TGTGCCAGTAGTATTTCCCCTGGGGCCAACGTCCTGACTTTC
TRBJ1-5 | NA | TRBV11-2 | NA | CASSLNRAPNQPQHF | TGTGCCAGCAGCTTGAACAGGGCGCCCAATCAGCCCCAGCATTTT